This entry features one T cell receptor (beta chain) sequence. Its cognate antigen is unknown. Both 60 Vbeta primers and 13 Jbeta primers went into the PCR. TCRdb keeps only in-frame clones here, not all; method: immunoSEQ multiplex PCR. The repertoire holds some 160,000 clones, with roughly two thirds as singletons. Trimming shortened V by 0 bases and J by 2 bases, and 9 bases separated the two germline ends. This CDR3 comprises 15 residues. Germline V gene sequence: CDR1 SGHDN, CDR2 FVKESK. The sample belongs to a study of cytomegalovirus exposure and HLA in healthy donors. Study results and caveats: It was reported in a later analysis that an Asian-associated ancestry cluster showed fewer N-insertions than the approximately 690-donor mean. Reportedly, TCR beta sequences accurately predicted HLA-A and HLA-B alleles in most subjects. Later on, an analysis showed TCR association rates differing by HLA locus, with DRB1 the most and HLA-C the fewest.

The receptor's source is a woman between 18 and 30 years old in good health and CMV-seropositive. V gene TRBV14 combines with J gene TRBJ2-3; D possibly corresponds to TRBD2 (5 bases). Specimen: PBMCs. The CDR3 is CASSQERAITDTQYF. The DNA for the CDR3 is TGTGCCAGCAGCCAAGAGCGGGCGATCACAGATACGCAGTATTTT.